What follows are 26 T cell receptor beta chains derived from one specimen sequenced in a study of long-term antiretroviral therapy in people with HIV. At the survey level, the v3.0 immunoSEQ assay was run. Clones were sequenced by immunoSEQ multiplex PCR, and TCRdb holds only the in-frame ones, with some missing. The repertoire holds tens of thousands of clones, with about nine tenths as singletons. Sequencing used unsorted PBMCs, obtained 0.2 years before starting antiretroviral therapy. The origin of the receptors is a young man with HIV.

The rearrangement links TRBV7-9 to TRBJ2-1; tentative D call: TRBD2 (6 bases). Germline values: CDR1 SEHNR, CDR2 FQNEAQ (reference sequence). The CDR3 loop spans 15 amino acids. V lost 3 bases and J 5 bases, leaving 14 bases between the germline ends. CDR3 nucleotide sequence: TGTGCCAGCAGCTTGTCCGGACTAAACCACAATGAGCAGTTCTTC. Encoded protein: CASSLSGLNHNEQFF.

This clone occurred a few times. V gene TRBV29-1 combines with J gene TRBJ2-7, with D possibly matching TRBD2 (6 bases). This CDR3 spans 13 amino acids. Looked up from germline, CDR1 is SQVTM and CDR2 is ANQGSEA. The ends were cut back, 4 bases at V and 2 bases at J, with 12 bases in the middle. CDR3 loop: CSVGGGEPYEQYF. The CDR3 region has the DNA TGCAGCGTTGGAGGAGGGGAACCCTACGAGCAGTACTTC.

The chain has TRBV5-6 and TRBJ2-7; D is undetermined. The CDR3 spans 14 residues. Trimming stripped 3 bases from V and 2 bases from J, with 12 bases between. Germline CDR1 reads SGHDT; CDR2 reads YYEEEE. The CDR3: CASSSSYIPYEQYF. For the CDR3, the DNA is TGTGCCAGCAGCTCGAGTTACATTCCCTACGAGCAGTACTTC.

The chain couples TRBV7-9 to TRBJ2-1; tentatively, D is TRBD2 (5 bases). Deletions cut 7 bases from V and 2 bases from J, with 21 bases between. The germline CDR1 and CDR2 sequences are SEHNR and FQNEAQ (reference sequence). The CDR3 sequence is 17 residues long. CDR3 in amino acids: CASTPLLGEETYNEQFF. The CDR3, as DNA: TGTGCCAGCACCCCATTGCTGGGAGAAGAGACCTACAATGAGCAGTTCTTC.

V and J are TRBV6-5 and TRBJ1-2, with 11 bases aligning to TRBD1. CDR1 and CDR2 from the germline V gene are MNHEY and SVGAGI. J lost 5 bases, V lost 8 bases, and 4 bases had no gene match. This CDR3 is built from 13 residues. The CDR3 region has the DNA TGTGCCAGCTGGGGACAGGGGGTTTATGGCTACACCTTC. Protein sequence: CASWGQGVYGYTF.

This chain uses TRBV19 with TRBJ1-4; D unclear. Per the germline V gene, CDR1 is LNHDA and CDR2 is SQIVND (reference sequence). CDR3 length: 14 amino acids. V lost 5 bases and J 7 bases, leaving 14 bases between the germline ends. The CDR3 protein is CASSPRWPGEKLFF. The CDR3 region has the DNA TGTGCCAGTAGTCCTCGATGGCCAGGTGAAAAACTGTTTTTT.

The chain uses TRBV19 and TRBJ1-1; TRBD1 matches at 9 bases. This CDR3 is built from 12 residues. V gave up 5 bases and J gave up 11 bases; unmatched junction bases: 6. Germline CDR1 reads LNHDA; CDR2 reads SQIVND (reference sequence). CDR3: CASSLTGTGAFF. As DNA, the CDR3 is TGTGCCAGTAGTTTGACCGGGACAGGGGCTTTCTTT.

V gene TRBV15 combines with J gene TRBJ2-1; D perhaps matches TRBD2 (5 bases). The CDR3 loop spans 17 amino acids. V lost 5 bases and J 4 bases, leaving 21 bases between the germline ends. Germline V lookup: CDR1 LNHNV, CDR2 YYDKDF (reference sequence). In DNA form, the CDR3 reads TGTGCCACCAGCTCCTACGGAGCGGACCCGGGGTACAATGAGCAGTTCTTC. Translation: CATSSYGADPGYNEQFF.

The chain has TRBV5-4 and TRBJ2-3, with 7 bases that match TRBD1. CDR1 is SGHNT and CDR2 is YYREEE in the germline V gene (reference sequence). V dropped 4 bases and J dropped 0; count of bases not matched to a gene: 8. The CDR3 totals 16 residues. CDR3 nucleotide sequence: TGTGCCAGCAGCCGCCCCGGACAGGAAAGCACAGATACGCAGTATTTT. Protein product: CASSRPGQESTDTQYF. Variable domain in full (rest from reference TRBV5-4 and TRBJ2-3): ETGVTQSPTHLIKTRGQQVTLRCSSQSGHNTVSWYQQALGQGPQFIFQYYREEENGRGNFPPRFSGLQFPNYSSELNVNALELDDSALYLCASSRPGQESTDTQYFGPGTRLTVL.

This rearrangement joins TRBV4-1 to TRBJ1-1; D remains ambiguous. Germline V CDR1 and CDR2: MGHRA, YSYEKL. V dropped 0 bases and J dropped 3 bases, with 14 bases sitting between them. The CDR3 totals 16 residues. CDR3 sequence: CASSQDKVLSDTEAFF. The CDR3 DNA follows: TGCGCCAGCAGCCAAGACAAAGTCTTATCGGACACTGAAGCTTTCTTT.

The chain has TRBV4-1 and TRBJ2-7; tentative D call: TRBD2 (5 bases). CDR1 is MGHRA and CDR2 is YSYEKL in the germline V gene. CDR3 size: 15 residues. The ends were cut back, 0 bases at V and 3 bases at J, with 12 bases in the middle. CDR3: CASSQDPRAVYEQYF. In DNA, the CDR3 is TGCGCCAGCAGCCAAGATCCGAGGGCTGTCTACGAGCAGTACTTC.

The chain links TRBV11-2 to TRBJ2-7; D might be TRBD1 (6 bases). This CDR3 is built from 12 residues. Germline loops: CDR1 SGHAT, CDR2 FQNNGV. The V gene lost 5 bases and the J gene lost 2 bases, with 7 bases spanning the gap. CDR3 region: CASSHRAYEQYF. DNA of the CDR3: TGTGCCAGCAGCCACAGGGCCTACGAGCAGTACTTC. Together with reference TRBV11-2 and TRBJ2-7, the CDR3 gives the full variable domain: EAGVAQSPRYKIIEKRQSVAFWCNPISGHATLYWYQQILGQGPKLLIQFQNNGVVDDSQLPKDRFSAERLKGVDSTLKIQPAKLEDSAVYLCASSHRAYEQYFGPGTRLTVT.

This clone turned up a few times. The V gene is TRBV7-3, the J gene TRBJ2-1; D possibly matches TRBD1 or TRBD2 (6 bases each). V dropped 2 bases and J dropped 6 bases, with 8 bases sitting between them. There are 13 residues in the CDR3. Per the germline V gene, CDR1 is SGHTA and CDR2 is FQGTGA. In nucleotides, the CDR3 is TGTGCCAGCAGCTTACGGGGGCTCAATGAGCAGTTCTTC. Translated: CASSLRGLNEQFF.

In this sample, this clone is medium-sized (0.01 to 0.1%). This CDR3 reads CASSLSGGADIQYF. As DNA, the CDR3 is TGTGCCAGCAGTTTATCAGGGGGCGCGGACATTCAGTACTTC. The chain recombines TRBV6-5 with TRBJ2-4; TRBD1 matches 8 bases. Per germline, CDR1 MNHEY and CDR2 SVGAGI. Trimming at V came to 4 bases and at J to 8 bases, leaving 7 bases not matched to a gene. This CDR3 comprises 14 residues.

The gene calls are TRBV2 and TRBJ1-4; 8 positions agree with TRBD1. Germline V gives CDR1 SNHLY, CDR2 FYNNEI. Trimming at V came to 1 base and at J to 2 bases, leaving 9 bases not matched to a gene. The CDR3 extends over 18 amino acids. The CDR3 loop reads CASSEEADRAGTNEKLFF. The CDR3 DNA reads as TGTGCCAGCAGTGAAGAAGCGGACAGGGCGGGTACTAATGAAAAACTGTTTTTT.

This clone appeared a single time. V gene TRBV6-1 combines with J gene TRBJ2-1, with TRBD1 identical over 8 bases. CDR1 and CDR2 from the germline V gene are MNHNS and SASEGT. This CDR3 contains 14 residues. Germline trimming cut 6 bases from V and 3 bases from J; bases unmatched to any gene: 4. The CDR3 protein is CASRGQVFYNEQFF. The DNA for the CDR3 is TGTGCCAGCAGGGGACAGGTCTTCTACAATGAGCAGTTCTTC.

The V gene is TRBV29-1, the J gene TRBJ2-5; tentative D call: TRBD1 (6 bases). Trimming cost V 7 bases and J 5 bases, with 26 bases left between them. This CDR3 comprises 16 residues. Germline V CDR1 and CDR2: SQVTM, ANQGSEA. The CDR3 sequence is CSADVYRVGVLETQYF. The CDR3 coding sequence is TGCAGCGCCGACGTTTACAGGGTAGGGGTGTTGGAGACCCAGTACTTC.

The chain links TRBV30 to TRBJ1-1; D uncertain. The CDR3 is 12 amino acids. V was clipped by 4 bases and J by 5 bases, with 11 bases between them. CDR1 and CDR2 (germline): GTSNPN, SVGIG (reference sequence). CDR3 amino acids: CAWKYQETEAFF. The CDR3 bases are TGTGCCTGGAAGTACCAGGAGACTGAAGCTTTCTTT.

This chain links TRBV6-1 with TRBJ2-2; weak D call: TRBD2 (6 bases). This CDR3 contains 15 residues. V was shortened by 3 bases and J by 4 bases, with 12 bases between the two germline ends. Germline lookup yields CDR1 MNHNS and CDR2 SASEGT. The CDR3 sequence: CASSDRARGTGELFF. CDR3 nucleotides: TGTGCCAGCAGTGATCGGGCGCGGGGCACCGGGGAGCTGTTTTTT.

V is TRBV5-1 and J is TRBJ1-3; tentative D call: TRBD1 (5 bases). The germline V gene encodes CDR1 SGHRS and CDR2 YFSETQ. The CDR3 has 15 amino acids. V was shortened by 4 bases and J by 0 bases, with 11 bases between the two germline ends. The CDR3, as DNA: TGCGCCAGCAGCGCAGGGCCTAGCTCTGGAAACACCATATATTTT. It codes for CASSAGPSSGNTIYF.

The rearrangement joins TRBV19 to TRBJ2-1; 7 positions agree with TRBD2. Germline V CDR1 and CDR2: LNHDA, SQIVND (reference sequence). With V trimmed by 5 bases and J by 4 bases, 11 bases remained unmatched. The CDR3 has 16 amino acids. The CDR3 is CASSPRTSGGYNEQFF. The CDR3 DNA reads as TGTGCCAGTAGTCCAAGGACTAGTGGGGGATACAATGAGCAGTTCTTC.

V is TRBV30 and J is TRBJ2-2, with 10 bases identical to TRBD1. The CDR3 contains 14 residues. The germline gives CDR1 GTSNPN, CDR2 SVGIG (reference sequence). V gave up 3 bases and J gave up 7 bases; unmatched junction bases: 5. The CDR3 sequence is CAWRTGGVGGELFF. For the CDR3, the DNA is TGTGCCTGGAGGACAGGGGGCGTGGGCGGGGAGCTGTTTTTT. Based on the CDR3 plus reference TRBV30 and TRBJ2-2, the full variable domain is SQTIHQWPATLVQPVGSPLSLECTVEGTSNPNLYWYRQAAGRGLQLLFYSVGIGQISSEVPQNLSASRPQDRQFILSSKKLLLSDSGFYLCAWRTGGVGGELFFGEGSRLTVL.

V usage is TRBV27 and J usage is TRBJ2-1; D unclear. CDR3 length equals 16 residues. Germline loops: CDR1 MNHEY, CDR2 SMNVEV (reference sequence). The V gene lost 5 bases and the J gene lost 0 bases, with 14 bases spanning the gap. The CDR3 region is CASSPLTGISYNEQFF. CDR3 in DNA: TGTGCCAGCAGTCCACTGACGGGCATCTCCTACAATGAGCAGTTCTTC.

The chain recombines TRBV11-3 with TRBJ2-5; D is unclear. CDR3 size: 13 residues. V gave up 5 bases and J gave up 7 bases, with 14 bases separating them. In germline, CDR1 is SGHNT, CDR2 YENEEA. The CDR3, as DNA: TGTGCCAGCAGCCAAGGATTAACCCGGACCCAGTACTTC. This encodes CASSQGLTRTQYF. The full variable domain, its missing parts supplied by reference TRBV11-3 and TRBJ2-5, is EAGVVQSPRYKIIEKKQPVAFWCNPISGHNTLYWYLQNLGQGPELLIRYENEEAVDDSQLPKDRFSAERLKGVDSTLKIQPAELGDSAVYLCASSQGLTRTQYFGPGTRLLVL.

The CDR3 nucleotides read TGCGCCAGCAGCCAAGATCGGGGGTTTAGCGGGGAGCTGTTTTTT. Protein: CASSQDRGFSGELFF. The J gene is TRBJ2-2, the V gene TRBV4-3; D is perhaps TRBD2 (6 bases). Germline V gene data show CDR1 as LGHNA and CDR2 as YSLEER. Trimming removed 0 bases from V and 7 bases from J, with 12 bases in between. The CDR3 is made up of 15 amino acids.

The V gene is TRBV7-2, the J gene TRBJ2-4; D possibly corresponds to TRBD1 (6 bases). Germline-derived CDR1 and CDR2 are SGHTA and FQGNSA. The V end lost 2 bases, the J end lost 9 bases, and 20 bases lay between the germline ends. The CDR3 sequence is 16 residues long. The CDR3, as DNA: TGTGCCAGCAGCTTACGGACAGCCCCCGAGTTGGGCATTCAGTACTTC. Protein product: CASSLRTAPELGIQYF.